This T cell receptor (beta chain) was observed in a study of T cells expressing NK-cell markers. Study-wide context: Sorted CD3+CD56+NKG2C+, CD3+CD56+NKG2C- and CD3+CD56-NKG2C+ T cells provided the TCR beta repertoires. Just one sequenced donor of eight was HCMV-seronegative, while seven were seropositive.

Template switching by 5'RACE with UMIs generated the TCR beta cDNA. From the 5' RACE reads, TCRdb lists one entry per CDR3 protein and no DNA. This sample's table reports more than 90,000 distinct CDR3 sequences. Points on this clonotype: Its antigen is unknown.

The CDR3 runs to 14 residues. Study outcomes and limitations: Whether the expanded NKG2C+ T cell clones recognized HCMV remained unclear.

Source material: blood T cells: a sorted CD56 or NKG2C T cell subset, CD4+ or CD8+ T cells, or bulk PBMC T cells (not recorded which). V is TRBV12-3 or TRBV12-4 and J is TRBJ2-1; as DNA is missing, the TRBD2 call by TCRdb cannot be tested. This sequence was found in a woman aged 18 to 75 in good health. CDR3: CASSPTSPSNEQFF.